The 30 T cell receptor beta chains below were found in one sample sequenced in a study of blood T cell repertoires in COVID-19. Data came from immunoSEQ multiplex PCR; TCRdb stores just in-frame clones and leaves some out. The sample records 170,000 or so clones, about 86% being singletons. The sequencing input was peripheral blood. These receptors all stem from a woman younger than 30 who had recovered from COVID-19.

This clone has at least ten counts. The rearrangement links TRBV6-4 to TRBJ2-2, with unresolved D. Trimming pared 3 bases from V and 2 bases from J, leaving 10 bases between. Germline CDR1 reads MRHNA; CDR2 reads SNTAGT. This CDR3 region has 15 residues. The chain's CDR3 is CASSERASNTGELFF. Here the CDR3 DNA reads TGTGCCAGCAGTGAACGAGCGTCTAACACCGGGGAGCTGTTTTTT.

This chain connects TRBV13 to TRBJ1-2; D gene unclear. This CDR3 spans 14 amino acids. Trimming stripped 1 base from V and 8 bases from J, with 14 bases between. CDR1 is PRHDT, CDR2 FYEKMQ, per germline (reference sequence). The CDR3 protein is CASSLAHTRWGYTF. In DNA form, the CDR3 reads TGTGCCAGCAGCTTAGCACACACCAGGTGGGGCTACACCTTC.

CDR3 amino acids: CASRNSKTYEQYV. Written as DNA, the CDR3 is TGTGCCAGTCGGAACAGCAAAACCTACGAGCAGTACGTC. The V and J genes are TRBV6-5 and TRBJ2-7; the D is unclear. The CDR3 contains 13 residues. Per the germline V gene, CDR1 is MNHEY and CDR2 is SVGAGI. V dropped 9 bases and J dropped 2 bases, with 14 bases sitting between them.

The chain employs TRBV23-1 and TRBJ2-4; possibly TRBD2 for D (6 bases). TRBV23-1 is annotated as an ORF whose role is uncertain. This CDR3 comprises 14 residues. The V and J ends lost 4 bases and 6 bases respectively, with 13 bases between them. CDR3 residues: CASSRPGDPNIQYF. The CDR3 DNA reads as TGCGCCAGCAGTCGACCGGGAGACCCAAACATTCAGTACTTC.

The chain couples TRBV19 to TRBJ1-1; possible D gene TRBD1, 5 bases. V lost 0 bases and J lost 0, with 17 bases in between. This CDR3 comprises 18 residues. Germline-derived CDR1 and CDR2 are LNHDA and SQIVND (reference sequence). The CDR3 loop is CASSIDPRQGKLNTEAFF. The CDR3 DNA sequence: TGTGCCAGTAGTATAGACCCACGCCAGGGTAAATTGAACACTGAAGCTTTCTTT.

The gene calls are TRBV18 and TRBJ2-3, with 8 bases fitting TRBD1. V trimming: 5 bases; J trimming: 3 bases; junction bases outside the gene matches: 4. This CDR3 contains 14 residues. Germline V gene lookup returns CDR1 KGHSH and CDR2 LQKENI. The CDR3 nucleotides are TGTGCCAGCTCAAAACAGGGGGTAACAGATACGCAGTATTTT. It translates to CASSKQGVTDTQYF.

The chain links TRBV2 to TRBJ1-1; 7 nucleotides line up with TRBD1. V was pared by 2 bases and J by 1 base, with 7 bases of the junction left unmatched. The CDR3 runs to 16 residues. Germline loops: CDR1 SNHLY, CDR2 FYNNEI. The CDR3 is CASSEYTTGTNTEAFF. The CDR3 DNA reads TGTGCCAGCAGTGAATATACGACAGGGACGAACACTGAAGCTTTCTTT.

The chain joins TRBV19 to TRBJ2-1; a weak D match, TRBD2 (5 bases). CDR3 length: 15 amino acids. Germline assignment: CDR1 LNHDA and CDR2 SQIVND (reference sequence). Between the trimmed V and J ends, which lost 7 bases and 0 bases, there was a span of 13 bases. Written as DNA, the CDR3 is TGTGCCAGTACCCTTAAGGCGGGCTCCTACAATGAGCAGTTCTTC. The encoded protein is CASTLKAGSYNEQFF. Looking up the rest from reference TRBV19 and TRBJ2-1 gives the full variable domain: DGGITQSPKYLFRKEGQNVTLSCEQNLNHDAMYWYRQDPGQGLRLIYYSQIVNDFQKGDIAEGYSVSREKKESFPLTVTSAQKNPTAFYLCASTLKAGSYNEQFFGPGTRLTVL.

The gene calls are TRBV4-3 and TRBJ2-1; a weak D match, TRBD2 (7 bases). Trimming removed 5 bases from V and 9 bases from J, with 17 bases in between. CDR3 length: 14 amino acids. Germline CDR1 reads LGHNA; CDR2 reads YSLEER. The CDR3 region is CASSDLGGRGEQFF. CDR3 nucleotides: TGCGCCAGCAGCGATTTAGGGGGGAGGGGTGAGCAGTTCTTC.

This clone came up once. This chain connects TRBV2 to TRBJ1-6; D not certain. V dropped 3 bases and J dropped 7 bases, with 4 bases sitting between them. This CDR3 is built from 12 residues. Germline V gene lookup returns CDR1 SNHLY and CDR2 FYNNEI. The CDR3 bases are TGTGCCAGCAGTGATGAGAATTCACCCCTCCACTTT. Encoded protein: CASSDENSPLHF.

V usage is TRBV5-6 and J usage is TRBJ2-3, with D hard to call. Between the trimmed V and J ends, which lost 0 bases and 6 bases, there was a span of 11 bases. The CDR3 runs 14 residues. Germline CDR1 reads SGHDT; CDR2 reads YYEEEE. The CDR3 sequence: CASSLDSSPDTQYF. CDR3 coding DNA: TGTGCCAGCAGCTTGGACTCAAGCCCGGATACGCAGTATTTT.

The chain uses TRBV5-1 and TRBJ1-3; D might be TRBD1 (5 bases). Germline CDR1 reads SGHRS; CDR2 reads YFSETQ. Trimming took 2 bases from V and 1 from J, leaving 13 bases between them. The length of the CDR3 is 16 residues. The CDR3 sequence: CASSFTSGGSGNTIYF. CDR3 nucleotide sequence: TGCGCCAGCAGCTTCACGTCCGGGGGATCTGGAAACACCATATATTTT.

This chain joins TRBV6-2 or TRBV6-3 and TRBJ2-5; D is unresolved. Per germline, CDR1 MNHEY and CDR2 SVGEGT. This CDR3 has 14 amino acids. Trimming cost V 4 bases and J 5 bases, with 14 bases left between them. The CDR3 spells CASSWRSTQETQYF. The CDR3 nucleotides are TGTGCCAGCAGTTGGCGGTCCACCCAGGAGACCCAGTACTTC.

The chain has TRBV25-1 and TRBJ1-1, with D hard to call. The germline CDR1 and CDR2 sequences are MGHDK and SYGVNS. The CDR3 has 12 residues. The V gene lost 2 bases and the J gene lost 8 bases, with 9 bases spanning the gap. The CDR3 is CASSEMGLEAFF. Here the CDR3 DNA reads TGTGCCAGCAGTGAAATGGGCCTCGAAGCTTTCTTT.

The chain uses TRBV12-3 or TRBV12-4 and TRBJ2-5; the D gene is possibly TRBD2 (6 bases). The ends were cut back, 5 bases at V and 6 bases at J, with 13 bases in the middle. This CDR3 has 13 amino acids. The CDR3, as DNA: TGTGCCAGCAGTGGGACTCCCGGGAAGACCCAGTACTTC. Translating gives CASSGTPGKTQYF.

The chain combines TRBV12-3 or TRBV12-4 with TRBJ2-2; D might be TRBD2 (5 bases). V was cut by 3 bases and J by 12 bases, with 14 bases left in between. The CDR3 loop spans 13 amino acids. The CDR3 region has the DNA TGTGCCAGCAGTTTCGGGGTCCGGTTGAAGCTGTTTTTT. It is translated as CASSFGVRLKLFF.

The CDR3: CASSLHGSGKIGTQYF. The CDR3 DNA reads as TGTGCCAGCAGCTTACATGGTAGCGGGAAGATAGGTACGCAGTATTTT. This chain links TRBV7-3 with TRBJ2-3; 8 nucleotides align to TRBD2. The V gene's germline CDR1 is SGHTA and CDR2 FQGTGA. This CDR3 comprises 16 residues. Germline trimming cut 2 bases from V and 8 bases from J; bases unmatched to any gene: 12.

The chain combines TRBV27 with TRBJ2-5; tentative D call: TRBD2 (5 bases). The length of the CDR3 is 14 residues. Germline CDR1 is MNHEY and CDR2 is SMNVEV (reference sequence). V was shortened by 7 bases and J by 4 bases, with 16 bases between the two germline ends. CDR3 region: CASMAGSGVETQYF. The CDR3 DNA sequence: TGTGCCAGCATGGCGGGTTCGGGCGTAGAGACCCAGTACTTC.

The V call is TRBV12-1, the J call TRBJ2-1; the table's D call of TRBD2 was not tested on the DNA. TRBV12-1 is shown as a pseudogene. This CDR3 is 16 amino acids long. CDR3 sequence (DNA): TGTGCCAGCAGCTTTGGGCTAGCGGGAGGCCACAATGAGCAGTTCTTC. It translates to CASSFGLAGGHNEQFF.

The rearrangement joins TRBV7-2 to TRBJ2-2; weak D call: TRBD2 (5 bases). Trimming pared 5 bases from V and 7 bases from J, leaving 20 bases between. Germline values: CDR1 SGHTA, CDR2 FQGNSA. The length of the CDR3 is 16 residues. For the CDR3, the DNA is TGTGCCAGCAGCCCCTCTAGAGGGCTCCGGCTCGGGGAGCTGTTTTTT. Protein product: CASSPSRGLRLGELFF.

The V and J genes are TRBV7-9 and TRBJ2-1, with D maybe TRBD1 (5 bases). Trimming pared 4 bases from V and 5 bases from J, leaving 15 bases between. Germline V gives CDR1 SEHNR, CDR2 FQNEAQ (reference sequence). The CDR3 is 15 amino acids. The DNA of the CDR3 is TGTGCCAGCAGCTCCTTCCCGATGGGGCACAATGAGCAGTTCTTC. Translating gives CASSSFPMGHNEQFF.

This rearrangement joins TRBV2 to TRBJ1-1, with D hard to call. Trimming cost V 6 bases and J 1 base, with 9 bases left between them. The CDR3 totals 13 residues. Per the germline V gene, CDR1 is SNHLY and CDR2 is FYNNEI. The CDR3 sequence: CASRGTENTEAFF. The CDR3, as DNA: TGTGCCAGCAGGGGTACAGAGAACACTGAAGCTTTCTTT.

J is TRBJ2-5 and V is TRBV11-2; 9 bases align to TRBD1. CDR3 length: 13 residues. V lost 4 bases and J lost 4; bases outside the gene matches: 1. Germline V lookup: CDR1 SGHAT, CDR2 FQNNGV. DNA of the CDR3: TGTGCCAGCAGCTGGGACAGGGCAGAGACCCAGTACTTC. Its protein is CASSWDRAETQYF.

Concerning this clone: The junction and the germline gene differ at one end; a read error may be behind it. This chain links TRBV7-2 with TRBJ1-2; D perhaps matches TRBD1 (5 bases). CDR1 and CDR2 (germline): SGHTA, FQGNSA. This CDR3 is built from 13 residues. The CDR3 loop is CASSIQLGQADFF. CDR3 nucleotides: TGTGCCAGCAGTATACAGTTGGGGCAGGCCGATTTCTTC. The whole variable domain, filled in from reference TRBV7-2 and TRBJ1-2, reads GAGVSQSPSNKVTEKGKDVELRCDPISGHTALYWYRQSLGQGLEFLIYFQGNSAPDKSGLPSDRFSAERTGGSVSTLTIQRTQQEDSAVYLCASSIQLGQADFFGSGTRLTVV.

The chain carries TRBV19 and TRBJ2-1; 10 nucleotides align to TRBD2. Trimming cost V 7 bases and J 7 bases; bases outside gene matches: 7. Germline CDR1 and CDR2: LNHDA and SQIVND (reference sequence). The CDR3 length is 14 residues. The CDR3 bases are TGTGCCAGTACCCCTAGCGGGGGTCGTAATGAGCAGTTCTTC. Protein: CASTPSGGRNEQFF.

The gene calls are TRBV9 and TRBJ1-3; no clear D. The germline V gene encodes CDR1 SGDLS and CDR2 YYNGEE. V lost 7 bases and J lost 2, with 10 bases in between. The CDR3 contains 13 residues. The CDR3 DNA reads TGTGCCAGCCAGCGGAGAGCTGGAAACACCATATATTTT. This gives the protein CASQRRAGNTIYF.

The gene calls are TRBV11-2 and TRBJ1-3; the D gene is possibly TRBD1 (6 bases). This CDR3 region has 15 residues. V lost 1 base, J lost 4 bases, and 11 bases lay in between. Germline-derived CDR1 and CDR2 are SGHAT and FQNNGV. The CDR3 reads CASSLVRGTGNTIYF. The CDR3 bases are TGTGCCAGCAGCTTAGTTAGGGGGACGGGAAACACCATATATTTT.

This sequence joins TRBV11-2 and TRBJ2-5, with 10 bases matching TRBD2. Per the germline V gene, CDR1 is SGHAT and CDR2 is FQNNGV. The junction had 13 bases not matched to a gene; V was cut back by 5 bases and J by 4 bases. The CDR3 covers 17 residues. CDR3 in amino acids: CASSPRRAAGGPETQYF. The CDR3 region has the DNA TGTGCCAGCAGCCCCAGGAGGGCAGCGGGAGGGCCAGAGACCCAGTACTTC.

The chain carries TRBV3-1 (or the pseudogene TRBV3-2) and TRBJ1-2; 7 bases match TRBD1. The length of the CDR3 is 14 residues. The V gene end was trimmed by 3 bases and the J gene end by 4 bases; junction bases not matched to a gene: 5. CDR1 and CDR2 (germline): LGHDT, YNNKEL (reference sequence). For the CDR3, the DNA is TGTGCCAGCAGCCAGGCCGGGACAGTCTATGGCTACACCTTC. Amino acids: CASSQAGTVYGYTF.

The chain employs TRBV18 and TRBJ1-1; unclear D gene. Germline loops: CDR1 KGHSH, CDR2 LQKENI. This CDR3 comprises 14 residues. V was pared by 1 base and J by 1 base, with 7 bases between. Here the CDR3 reads CASSPRSRNTEAFF. CDR3 DNA sequence: TGTGCCAGCTCACCACGGTCGAGGAACACTGAAGCTTTCTTT.